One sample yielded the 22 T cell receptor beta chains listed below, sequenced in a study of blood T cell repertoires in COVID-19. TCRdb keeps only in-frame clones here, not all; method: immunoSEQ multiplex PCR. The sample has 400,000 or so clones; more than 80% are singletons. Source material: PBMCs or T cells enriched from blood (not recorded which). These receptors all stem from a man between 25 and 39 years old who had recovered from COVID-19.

In DNA form, the CDR3 reads TGCGCCAGCAGCCAAGGACAGGGTCCTCCGGGGCAGTACTTC. This translates into CASSQGQGPPGQYF. This chain connects TRBV4-1 to TRBJ2-7; 7 nucleotides agree with TRBD1. CDR3 size: 14 residues. CDR1 and CDR2 (germline): MGHRA, YSYEKL. V lost 1 base to trimming and J lost 9 bases; unmatched junction nucleotides: 9.

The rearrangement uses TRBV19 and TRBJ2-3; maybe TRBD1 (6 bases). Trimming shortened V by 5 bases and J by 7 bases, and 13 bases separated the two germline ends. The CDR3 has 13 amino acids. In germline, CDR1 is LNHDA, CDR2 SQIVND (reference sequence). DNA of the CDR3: TGTGCCAGTAGTTACAGGGCATTGAATACGCAGTATTTT. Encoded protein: CASSYRALNTQYF.

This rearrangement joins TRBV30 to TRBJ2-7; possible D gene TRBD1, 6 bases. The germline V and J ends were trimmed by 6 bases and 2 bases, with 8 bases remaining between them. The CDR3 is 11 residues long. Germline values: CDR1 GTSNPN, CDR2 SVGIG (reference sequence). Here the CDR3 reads CACEGAYEQYF. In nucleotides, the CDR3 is TGTGCCTGTGAGGGGGCCTACGAGCAGTACTTC. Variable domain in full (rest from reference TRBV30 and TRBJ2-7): SQTIHQWPATLVQPVGSPLSLECTVEGTSNPNLYWYRQAAGRGLQLLFYSVGIGQISSEVPQNLSASRPQDRQFILSSKKLLLSDSGFYLCACEGAYEQYFGPGTRLTVT.

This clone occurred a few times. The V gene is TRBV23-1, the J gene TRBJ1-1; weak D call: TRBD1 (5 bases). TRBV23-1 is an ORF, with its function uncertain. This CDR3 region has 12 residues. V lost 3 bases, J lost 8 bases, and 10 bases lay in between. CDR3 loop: CASSHLTAEAFF. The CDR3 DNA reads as TGCGCCAGCAGTCACCTGACAGCAGAAGCTTTCTTT.

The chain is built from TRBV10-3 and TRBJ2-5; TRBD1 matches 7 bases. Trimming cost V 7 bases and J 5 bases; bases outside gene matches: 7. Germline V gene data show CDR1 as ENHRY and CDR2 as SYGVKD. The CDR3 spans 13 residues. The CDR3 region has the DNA TGTGCCATCAACCACGACAGGGCCGAGACCCAGTACTTC. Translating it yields CAINHDRAETQYF.

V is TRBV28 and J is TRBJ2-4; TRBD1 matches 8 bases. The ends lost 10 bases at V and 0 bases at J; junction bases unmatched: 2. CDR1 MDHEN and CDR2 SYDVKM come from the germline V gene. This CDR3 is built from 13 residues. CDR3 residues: CAITGGAKNIQYF. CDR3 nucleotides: TGTGCCATTACAGGGGGAGCCAAAAACATTCAGTACTTC. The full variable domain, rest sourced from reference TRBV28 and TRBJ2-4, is DVKVTQSSRYLVKRTGEKVFLECVQDMDHENMFWYRQDPGLGLRLIYFSYDVKMKEKGDIPEGYSVSREKKERFSLILESASTNQTSMYLCAITGGAKNIQYFGAGTRLSVL.

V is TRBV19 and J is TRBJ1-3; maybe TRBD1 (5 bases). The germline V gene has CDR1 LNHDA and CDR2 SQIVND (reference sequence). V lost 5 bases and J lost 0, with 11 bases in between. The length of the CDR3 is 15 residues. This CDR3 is CASSSGHGSGNTIYF. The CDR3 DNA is TGTGCCAGTAGTTCCGGACACGGCTCTGGAAACACCATATATTTT.

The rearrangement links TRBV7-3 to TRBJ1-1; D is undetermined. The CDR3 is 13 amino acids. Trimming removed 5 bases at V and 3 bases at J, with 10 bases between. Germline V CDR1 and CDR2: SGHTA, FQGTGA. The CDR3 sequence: CASSPFRDTEAFF. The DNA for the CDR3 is TGTGCCAGCAGCCCCTTCCGGGACACTGAAGCTTTCTTT.

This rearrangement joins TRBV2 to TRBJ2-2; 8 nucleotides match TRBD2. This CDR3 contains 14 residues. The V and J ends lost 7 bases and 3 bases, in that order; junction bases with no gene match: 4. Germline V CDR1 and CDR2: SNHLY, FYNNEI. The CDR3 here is CASKGLGHTGELFF. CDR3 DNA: TGTGCCAGCAAGGGACTAGGGCACACCGGGGAGCTGTTTTTT.

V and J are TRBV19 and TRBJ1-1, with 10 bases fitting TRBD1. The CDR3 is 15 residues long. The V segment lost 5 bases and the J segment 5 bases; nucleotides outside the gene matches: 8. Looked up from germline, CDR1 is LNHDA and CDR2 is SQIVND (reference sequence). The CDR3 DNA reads TGTGCCAGTAGTGCGCGACAGGGGGCGAGGACTGAAGCTTTCTTT. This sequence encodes CASSARQGARTEAFF.

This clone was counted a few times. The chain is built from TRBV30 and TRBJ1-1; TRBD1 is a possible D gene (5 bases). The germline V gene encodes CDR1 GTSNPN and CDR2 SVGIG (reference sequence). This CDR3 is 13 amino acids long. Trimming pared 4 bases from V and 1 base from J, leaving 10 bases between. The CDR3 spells CAWTRGGNTEAFF. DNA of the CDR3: TGTGCCTGGACTAGGGGTGGGAACACTGAAGCTTTCTTT.

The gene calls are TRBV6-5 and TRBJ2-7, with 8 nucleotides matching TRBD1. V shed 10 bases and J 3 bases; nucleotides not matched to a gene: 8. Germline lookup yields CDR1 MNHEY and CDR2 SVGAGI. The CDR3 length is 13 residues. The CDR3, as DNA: TGTGCCACCACTGCCACAGGGGGCTACGAGCAGTACTTC. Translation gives CATTATGGYEQYF.

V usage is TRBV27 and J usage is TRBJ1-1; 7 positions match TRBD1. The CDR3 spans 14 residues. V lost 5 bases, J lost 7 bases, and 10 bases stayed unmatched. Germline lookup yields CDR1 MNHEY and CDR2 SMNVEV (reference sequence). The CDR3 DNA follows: TGTGCCAGCAGTCTAACAGGGGCCTGGGGTGAAGCTTTCTTT. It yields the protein CASSLTGAWGEAFF.

The CDR3 DNA reads as TGTGCCAGCAGCCAAGGACTAGCGGAGGGGATGGAGTACTTC. Translating gives CASSQGLAEGMEYF. This rearrangement joins TRBV3-1 (or the pseudogene TRBV3-2) to TRBJ2-7; the match to TRBD2 covers 9 bases. Germline CDR1 reads LGHDT; CDR2 reads YNNKEL (reference sequence). The CDR3 sequence is 14 residues long. Trimming at V came to 1 base and at J to 11 bases, leaving 9 bases not matched to a gene.

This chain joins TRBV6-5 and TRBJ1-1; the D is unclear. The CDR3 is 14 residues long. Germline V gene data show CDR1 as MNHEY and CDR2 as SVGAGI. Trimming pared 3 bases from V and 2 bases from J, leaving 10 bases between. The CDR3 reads CASSYDKINTEAFF. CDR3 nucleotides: TGTGCCAGCAGTTATGACAAAATTAACACTGAAGCTTTCTTT.

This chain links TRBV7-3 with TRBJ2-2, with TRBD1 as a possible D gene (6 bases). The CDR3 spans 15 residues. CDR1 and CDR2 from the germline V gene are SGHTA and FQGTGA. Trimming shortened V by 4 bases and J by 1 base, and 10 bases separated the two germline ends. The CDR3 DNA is TGTGCCAGCAGCTCGGGACACGTGAACACCGGGGAGCTGTTTTTT. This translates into CASSSGHVNTGELFF.

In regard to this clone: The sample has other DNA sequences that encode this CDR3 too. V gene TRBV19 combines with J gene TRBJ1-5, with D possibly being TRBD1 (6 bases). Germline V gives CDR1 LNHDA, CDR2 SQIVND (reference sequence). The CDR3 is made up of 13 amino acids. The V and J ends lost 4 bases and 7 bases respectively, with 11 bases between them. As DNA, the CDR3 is TGTGCCAGTAGTACAGGGGTGGGGCAGCCCCAGCATTTT. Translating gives CASSTGVGQPQHF.

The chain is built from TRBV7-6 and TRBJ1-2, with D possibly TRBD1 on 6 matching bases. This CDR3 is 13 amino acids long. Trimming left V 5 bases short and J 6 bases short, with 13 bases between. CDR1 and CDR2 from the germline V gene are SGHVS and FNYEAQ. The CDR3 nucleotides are TGTGCCAGCAGCCTCCAACAGGGAGATGGCTACACCTTC. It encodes CASSLQQGDGYTF.

CDR3 sequence (DNA): TGTGCCAGCAGTGGGAAGACAGGGGAGGTAGCCAAAAACATTCAGTACTTC. Protein product: CASSGKTGEVAKNIQYF. This chain uses TRBV25-1 with TRBJ2-4; 8 bases line up with TRBD1. The germline V gene encodes CDR1 MGHDK and CDR2 SYGVNS. The CDR3 spans 17 residues. The V and J ends lost 4 bases and 0 bases, in that order; junction bases with no gene match: 8.

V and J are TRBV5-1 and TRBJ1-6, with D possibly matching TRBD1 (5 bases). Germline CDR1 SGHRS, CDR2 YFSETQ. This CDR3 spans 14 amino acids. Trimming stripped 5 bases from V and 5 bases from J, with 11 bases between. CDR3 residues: CASRTQGDNSPLHF. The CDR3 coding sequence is TGCGCCAGCAGAACCCAGGGTGATAATTCACCCCTCCACTTT.

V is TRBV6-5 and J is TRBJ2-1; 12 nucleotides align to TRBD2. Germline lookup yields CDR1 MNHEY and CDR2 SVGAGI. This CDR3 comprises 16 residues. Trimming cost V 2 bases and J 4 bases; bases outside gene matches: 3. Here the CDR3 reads CASSYLGTSGYNEQFF. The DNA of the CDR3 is TGTGCCAGCAGTTACCTCGGGACTAGCGGGTACAATGAGCAGTTCTTC.

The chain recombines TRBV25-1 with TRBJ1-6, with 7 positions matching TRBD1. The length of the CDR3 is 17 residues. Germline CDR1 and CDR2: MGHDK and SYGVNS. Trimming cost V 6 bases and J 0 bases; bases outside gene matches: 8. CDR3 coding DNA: TGTGCCAGCAGGGACGACAGGGAGAGCTCCTATAATTCACCCCTCCACTTT. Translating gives CASRDDRESSYNSPLHF.